One sample yielded the 5 T cell receptor beta chains listed below, sequenced in a study of metastatic and nonmetastatic thyroid tumors. TCRdb re-called the PCR reads via MiXCR. The sample lists about 19,000 clones, 37% occurring once. Thyroid surgery was performed in patients who had received no treatment beforehand. The source material was tumor tissue. These receptors were collected from a female donor with papillary thyroid cancer or a benign thyroid nodule (not recorded which). Some clones in this sample may be carry-over from other donors' samples.

V usage is TRBV11-3 and J usage is TRBJ1-2, with no clear D. CDR1 SGHNT and CDR2 YENEEA come from the germline V gene. CDR3 length: 12 residues. The V end lost 0 bases, the J end lost 9 bases, and 8 bases lay between the germline ends. The CDR3 nucleotides are TGTGCCAGCAGCTTAGATCCCGGAAGCTACACCTTC. Its translation: CASSLDPGSYTF.

The chain carries TRBV6-1 and TRBJ2-7, with 7 bases fitting TRBD2. V lost 3 bases, J lost 1 base, and 6 bases stayed unmatched. The CDR3 is made up of 15 amino acids. CDR1 and CDR2 from the germline V gene are MNHNS and SASEGT. The DNA for the CDR3 is TGTGCCAGCAGTGATATCGGCGGGGGATCCTACGAGCAGTACTTC. This codes for CASSDIGGGSYEQYF.

The V and J genes are TRBV5-1 and TRBJ2-6; a weak D match, TRBD1 (6 bases). Germline lookup yields CDR1 SGHRS and CDR2 YFSETQ. With 0 bases removed from V and 0 bases from J, the gap between germline ends came to 13 bases. The length of the CDR3 is 18 residues. Here the CDR3 DNA reads TGCGCCAGCAGCTTGGTCCCAGGGGACCTCTCTGGGGCCAACGTCCTGACTTTC. It encodes CASSLVPGDLSGANVLTF.

The gene calls are TRBV28 and TRBJ2-2; unclear D gene. The CDR3 is made up of 13 amino acids. Germline CDR1 MDHEN, CDR2 SYDVKM. The ends were cut back, 5 bases at V and 1 base at J, with 5 bases in the middle. CDR3 protein: CASSPQNTGELFF. CDR3 in DNA: TGTGCCAGCAGTCCCCAGAACACCGGGGAGCTGTTTTTT.

The DNA for the CDR3 is TGTGCCAGCAGAGGGGGGCCGGACACCGGGGAGCTGTTTTTT. Translating it yields CASRGGPDTGELFF. The chain carries TRBV6-4 and TRBJ2-2; TRBD1 or TRBD2 may be the D gene (6 bases each). Germline lookup yields CDR1 MRHNA and CDR2 SNTAGT. The CDR3 covers 14 residues. Trimming removed 6 bases at V and 3 bases at J, with 11 bases between.